The clone carrying this TCR beta chain was picked up a small number of times. The data are from a study of control samples from healthy donors and cancer patients. Trimming removed 0 bases from V and 8 bases from J, with 10 bases in between. This CDR3 contains 13 residues. Germline CDR1 SGDLS, CDR2 YYNGEE. The repertoire was sequenced with immunoSEQ multiplex PCR; TCRdb's copy has only in-frame clones and lacks some. The sample includes about 80,000 clones, roughly 86% seen only once; the top ten take 5.5% to 7%. The chain couples TRBV9 to TRBJ2-3; no reliable D call. This sequence was found in a man aged 50-59 years in good health. Source material: blood. The CDR3 coding sequence is TGTGCCAGCAGCGTAGGGGGTGAGGCTACGCAGTATTTT. It yields the protein CASSVGGEATQYF.